This TCR beta chain appears in the sequencing data of a study of CD8 T cells in ankylosing spondylitis. Study results and limitations: Disease-associated clones were reportedly significantly overrepresented in matched ankylosing spondylitis synovial fluid. Seemingly distinctive of ankylosing spondylitis blood was a TCR beta motif formed by eight highly homologous variants. Several of the motif variants were reported before in synovial fluid and blood from reactive arthritis.

TCRdb re-analysed the 5' RACE reads in MiXCR, keeping a single row per CDR3 protein. Among roughly 68,000 distinct CDR3 sequences listed, 6.2% were seen once. V was cut by 2 bases and J by 2 bases, with 7 bases left in between. The CDR3 sequence is 13 residues long. Germline V CDR1 and CDR2: SQVTM, ANQGSEA. In regard to this clonotype: The antigen is undetermined.

Sequenced: synovial fluid, either unsorted or a sorted T cell fraction (not recorded which). The receptor was isolated from a male donor with ankylosing spondylitis. The rearrangement joins TRBV29-1 to TRBJ1-5; possible D gene TRBD1, 5 bases. The CDR3 DNA reads as TGCAGCGTTGAAAAAGGGGGCAATCAGCCCCAGCATTTT. Translated: CSVEKGGNQPQHF.